These T cell receptor beta chains were read from a single sample in a study of shared clonotypes between healthy human individuals. The repertoire was sequenced with immunoSEQ multiplex PCR; TCRdb's copy has only in-frame clones and lacks some. In the table there are 2 million to 2.5 million clones, approximately 95% of which are singletons. Material for sequencing was naive CD4+ T cells from PBMCs. Source of these receptors: a man aged 18 to 29 in good health. Some clones in this sample may be carry-over from other donors' samples. The CDR3 runs from the conserved cysteine through the conserved F or W. The order of the fields is D gene, V gene, clone size, J gene, CDR3 protein, CDR3 DNA. The D gene is left open where the match is weak. Some rows mark clone size as missing; the rest say once, few, many or name a class of expanded clone.

D: TRBD2
V: TRBV19
size: .
J: TRBJ2-2
CDR3: CASSILRTSESGELFF
DNA: TGTGCCAGTAGTATATTGAGGACTAGCGAATCCGGGGAGCTGTTTTTT

D: .
V: TRBV7-3
size: few
J: TRBJ1-1
CDR3: CASSLTEDTEAFF
DNA: TGTGCCAGCAGCTTAACGGAGGACACTGAAGCTTTCTTT

D: .
V: TRBV7-9
size: .
J: TRBJ2-3
CDR3: CASSSPPGTQYF
DNA: TGTGCCAGCAGCTCTCCTCCAGGGACGCAGTATTTT

D: .
V: TRBV9
size: .
J: TRBJ1-2
CDR3: CASSVAGNRAVRGYTF
DNA: TGTGCCAGCAGCGTAGCAGGAAACAGGGCGGTTAGGGGCTACACCTTC

D: .
V: TRBV2
size: .
J: TRBJ1-2
CDR3: CASNRDTGGGYTF
DNA: TGTGCCAGCAATAGGGACACCGGAGGAGGCTACACCTTC

D: .
V: TRBV5-1
size: .
J: TRBJ2-3
CDR3: CASRSVGGSADTQYF
DNA: TGCGCCAGCAGAAGCGTGGGGGGCTCTGCAGATACGCAGTATTTT

D: .
V: TRBV28
size: .
J: TRBJ1-3
CDR3: CASSLAGVGNTIYF
DNA: TGTGCCAGCAGTCTCGCGGGGGTCGGAAACACCATATATTTT

D: .
V: TRBV28
size: .
J: TRBJ2-2
CDR3: CASRTGYIKDAGELFF
DNA: TGTGCCAGCAGGACAGGTTATATCAAAGACGCCGGGGAGCTGTTTTTT

D: .
V: TRBV7-9
size: few
J: TRBJ1-5
CDR3: CASSDKRSLQHF
DNA: TGTGCCAGCAGCGACAAACGCAGCCTGCAGCATTTT

D: TRBD1
V: TRBV11-2
size: once
J: TRBJ1-1
CDR3: CASSLVGTGNTEAFF
DNA: TGTGCCAGCAGCTTAGTGGGGACAGGCAACACTGAAGCTTTCTTT

D: .
V: TRBV7-9
size: .
J: TRBJ2-2
CDR3: CASSLLGATHTGELFF
DNA: TGTGCCAGCAGCTTATTGGGGGCTACTCACACCGGGGAGCTGTTTTTT

D: .
V: TRBV28
size: .
J: TRBJ1-2
CDR3: CASSSGQSIYGYTF
DNA: TGTGCCAGCAGCTCCGGACAAAGTATCTATGGCTACACCTTC

D: .
V: TRBV6-5
size: .
J: TRBJ1-2
CDR3: CASSYSSGASRGYTF
DNA: TGTGCCAGCAGTTACTCGTCGGGCGCGAGCCGAGGCTACACCTTC

D: .
V: TRBV5-1
size: .
J: TRBJ1-1
CDR3: CASSTQSGTEAFF
DNA: TGCGCCAGCAGCACCCAATCTGGCACTGAAGCTTTCTTT

D: .
V: TRBV5-4
size: .
J: TRBJ1-1
CDR3: CASSLGGQGMNTEAFF
DNA: TGTGCCAGCAGCTTGGGGGGGCAGGGGATGAACACTGAAGCTTTCTTT

D: .
V: TRBV7-9
size: .
J: TRBJ1-1
CDR3: CASSYSNTEAFF
DNA: TGTGCCAGCAGCTATAGCAACACTGAAGCTTTCTTT

D: TRBD2
V: TRBV4-2
size: once
J: TRBJ2-1
CDR3: CASSQDITSGIGEQFF
DNA: TGTGCCAGCAGCCAAGATATTACTAGCGGGATAGGTGAGCAGTTCTTC

D: .
V: TRBV6-5
size: .
J: TRBJ1-2
CDR3: CASRYGTSTFYGYTF
DNA: TGTGCCAGCAGATACGGGACATCGACTTTCTATGGCTACACCTTC

D: .
V: TRBV28
size: .
J: TRBJ2-5
CDR3: CASSRSQTGGVETQYF
DNA: TGTGCCAGCAGCCGTTCTCAGACAGGAGGGGTAGAGACCCAGTACTTC

D: .
V: TRBV18
size: .
J: TRBJ2-7
CDR3: CASSPGLLGREQYF
DNA: TGTGCCAGCTCACCCGGGCTCCTGGGGCGGGAGCAGTACTTC

D: .
V: TRBV27
size: few
J: TRBJ2-5
CDR3: CASRETLSQETQYF
DNA: TGTGCCAGCAGAGAGACACTTTCCCAGGAGACCCAGTACTTC

D: .
V: TRBV28
size: .
J: TRBJ2-5
CDR3: CASSLGVGGRYQETQYF
DNA: TGTGCCAGCAGTTTAGGCGTTGGGGGACGGTACCAAGAGACCCAGTACTTC

D: TRBD2
V: TRBV5-1
size: .
J: TRBJ2-2
CDR3: CASSFLAEVNTGELFF
DNA: TGCGCCAGCAGCTTTCTAGCGGAGGTGAACACCGGGGAGCTGTTTTTT

D: .
V: TRBV27
size: .
J: TRBJ1-5
CDR3: CASSLYDDFNQPQHF
DNA: TGTGCCAGCAGTTTATACGACGACTTCAATCAGCCCCAGCATTTT

D: .
V: TRBV4-1
size: .
J: TRBJ1-3
CDR3: CASSQVGGRTRRGNTIYF
DNA: TGCGCCAGCAGCCAAGTAGGGGGGAGAACTCGGCGGGGAAACACCATATATTTT

D: .
V: TRBV5-1
size: .
J: TRBJ2-3
CDR3: CASSAPGEDTQYF
DNA: TGCGCCAGCAGCGCGCCAGGGGAAGATACGCAGTATTTT

D: TRBD1
V: TRBV5-4
size: .
J: TRBJ1-2
CDR3: CASRPTGANYGYTF
DNA: TGTGCCAGCAGACCGACAGGGGCCAACTATGGCTACACCTTC

D: .
V: TRBV2
size: .
J: TRBJ1-2
CDR3: CASSAEGVTYHGYTF
DNA: TGTGCCAGCAGTGCGGAGGGGGTCACATATCATGGCTACACCTTC

D: TRBD2
V: TRBV5-1
size: once
J: TRBJ2-3
CDR3: CASSLVLAGFTDTQYF
DNA: TGCGCCAGCAGCTTGGTACTAGCGGGATTCACAGATACGCAGTATTTT

D: TRBD2
V: TRBV6-5
size: .
J: TRBJ2-7
CDR3: CASSYWTGLAGYEQYF
DNA: TGTGCCAGCAGTTACTGGACGGGACTAGCGGGATACGAGCAGTACTTC

D: TRBD2
V: TRBV4-2
size: .
J: TRBJ2-3
CDR3: CASSQDSGGRDTQYF
DNA: TGTGCCAGCAGCCAAGATAGCGGGGGGAGGGATACGCAGTATTTT

D: .
V: TRBV5-1
size: .
J: TRBJ1-3
CDR3: CASSLGNSGNTIYF
DNA: TGCGCCAGCAGCTTAGGGAATTCTGGAAACACCATATATTTT

D: .
V: TRBV27
size: .
J: TRBJ2-3
CDR3: CASSLSPTTDTQYF
DNA: TGTGCCAGCAGTTTATCTCCTACAACAGATACGCAGTATTTT

D: TRBD2
V: TRBV5-6
size: .
J: TRBJ2-1
CDR3: CASSAGLAGADEQFF
DNA: TGTGCCAGCAGCGCGGGACTAGCGGGAGCCGATGAGCAGTTCTTC

D: .
V: TRBV6-1
size: .
J: TRBJ2-7
CDR3: CAISLNEGPHF
DNA: TGTGCCATCTCCCTCAACGAGGGGCCTCACTTC

D: TRBD1
V: TRBV5-1
size: .
J: TRBJ2-3
CDR3: CASSFAGGGTDTQYF
DNA: TGCGCCAGCAGCTTTGCAGGGGGTGGGACAGATACGCAGTATTTT